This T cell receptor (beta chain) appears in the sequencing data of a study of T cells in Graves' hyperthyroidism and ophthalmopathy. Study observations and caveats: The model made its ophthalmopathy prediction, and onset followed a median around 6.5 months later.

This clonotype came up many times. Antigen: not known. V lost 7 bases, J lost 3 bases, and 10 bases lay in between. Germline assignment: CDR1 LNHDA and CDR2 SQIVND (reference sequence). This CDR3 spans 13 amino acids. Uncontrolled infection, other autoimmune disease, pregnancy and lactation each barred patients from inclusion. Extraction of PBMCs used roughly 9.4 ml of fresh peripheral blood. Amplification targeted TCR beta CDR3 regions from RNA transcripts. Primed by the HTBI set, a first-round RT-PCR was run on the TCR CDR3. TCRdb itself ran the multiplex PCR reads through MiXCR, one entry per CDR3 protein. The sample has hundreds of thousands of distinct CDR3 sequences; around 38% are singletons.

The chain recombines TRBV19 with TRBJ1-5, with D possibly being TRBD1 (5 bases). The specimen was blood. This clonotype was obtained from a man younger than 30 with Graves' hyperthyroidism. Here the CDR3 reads CASNWGTNQPQHF. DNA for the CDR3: TGTGCCAGTAATTGGGGCACCAATCAGCCCCAGCATTTT.